Below, 29 T cell receptor beta chains from the same sample are listed, as sequenced in a study of shared clonotypes between healthy human individuals (TCRdb year 2020). Libraries were prepared through the immunoSEQ multiplex PCR assay. Sourced from immuneACCESS, this table was stored by TCRdb with only in-frame sequences that have V and J called. A share of the clones is absent; for the studies checked, an unresolved V gene accounts for under half, and the remainder has no known explanation. This sample gives hundreds of thousands of clones in total; 55% to 85% of them show up just once. Of the sample, roughly 2% is held by the ten largest clones. The specimen sequenced was memory CD4+ T cells sorted from blood. The cell subset or site label, as the study defines it: CD45RA-negative fraction. Source of these receptors: a woman between 25 and 40 years old in good health.

This clone appeared a single time. DNA for the CDR3: TGTGCCAGCAGAACCCATCGGGCGGGAGCCTCAGATACGCAGTATTTT. It codes for CASRTHRAGASDTQYF. V is TRBV2 and J is TRBJ2-3, with 7 bases fitting TRBD2. CDR1 SNHLY and CDR2 FYNNEI come from the germline V gene. With 6 bases clipped from V and 4 bases from J, the junction kept 13 bases outside the gene matches. The CDR3 extends over 16 amino acids.

The V and J genes are TRBV28 and TRBJ2-7; 12 positions match TRBD1. V lost 6 bases, J lost 5 bases, and 11 bases stayed unmatched. The CDR3 sequence is 16 residues long. The germline V gene has CDR1 MDHEN and CDR2 SYDVKM. DNA for the CDR3: TGTGCCAGCAGGGGAGACCGGGACAGGGGGCACAACGAGCAGTACTTC. This encodes CASRGDRDRGHNEQYF.

This clone appeared once. The rearrangement joins TRBV6-6 to TRBJ1-1; 9 nucleotides align to TRBD1. This CDR3 is 15 amino acids long. Trimming removed 2 bases from V and 4 bases from J; junction bases left unmatched: 5. Germline CDR1 MNHNY, CDR2 SVGAGI (reference sequence). CDR3 in amino acids: CASSYLGTGFTEAFF. The CDR3 coding sequence is TGTGCCAGCAGTTACCTTGGGACAGGGTTCACTGAAGCTTTCTTT.

V and J are TRBV7-2 and TRBJ2-7; D is unresolved. This CDR3 contains 12 residues. Trimming shortened V by 6 bases and J by 0 bases, and 6 bases separated the two germline ends. Germline CDR1 and CDR2: SGHTA and FQGNSA. CDR3 protein: CASRRDSYEQYF. The CDR3 nucleotides are TGTGCCAGCAGAAGGGACTCCTACGAGCAGTACTTC.

A note on this clone: One junction end disagrees with the germline gene, perhaps due to a read error. The CDR3 here is CASSPTGPGNHF. In DNA, the CDR3 is TGTGCCAGCAGTCCGACAGGTCCGGGGAACCACTTC. This chain uses TRBV27 with TRBJ2-7; tentatively, D is TRBD1 (6 bases). The CDR3 spans 12 residues. Germline V gene sequence: CDR1 MNHEY, CDR2 SMNVEV (reference sequence).

The chain joins TRBV7-6 to TRBJ2-1, with 12 bases matching TRBD2. The CDR3 consists of 15 residues. CDR1 SGHVS and CDR2 FNYEAQ come from the germline V gene. Losses at the gene ends were 4 bases for V and 5 bases for J; bases not matched to a gene: 3. The CDR3 bases are TGTGCCAGCAGCTCCCTAGCGGGAGGGCACAATGAGCAGTTCTTC. Residues: CASSSLAGGHNEQFF.

There are a few counts of this clone. CDR3 region: CASREITGVQNNEQFF. The CDR3 region has the DNA TGCGCCAGCAGAGAAATCACGGGGGTTCAAAACAATGAGCAGTTCTTC. V usage is TRBV4-1 and J usage is TRBJ2-1; D possibly corresponds to TRBD2 (6 bases). V shed 6 bases and J shed 5 bases, with 20 bases lying between them. CDR1 and CDR2 from the germline V gene are MGHRA and YSYEKL. The CDR3 is 16 residues long.

The gene calls are TRBV4-1 and TRBJ2-3; the D gene is possibly TRBD2 (5 bases). The CDR3 contains 15 residues. V shed 5 bases and J shed 2 bases, with 14 bases lying between them. CDR1 and CDR2 (germline): MGHRA, YSYEKL. The DNA for the CDR3 is TGCGCCAGCAGCGAGTGGCCACTAGACACAGATACGCAGTATTTT. Encoded protein: CASSEWPLDTDTQYF.

Only a few counts were recorded for this clone. The chain links TRBV14 to TRBJ2-1; no definite D call. From germline, CDR1 is SGHDN and CDR2 FVKESK. The CDR3 contains 12 residues. V was pared by 4 bases and J by 8 bases, with 9 bases between. CDR3 nucleotides: TGTGCCAGCAGCCCTAGTGGCCATGAGCAGTTCTTC. It specifies CASSPSGHEQFF.

The rearrangement uses TRBV27 and TRBJ2-7, with D hard to call. This CDR3 region has 16 residues. The V end was cut by 5 bases, the J end by 6 bases, with 23 bases between. Per germline, CDR1 MNHEY and CDR2 SMNVEV (reference sequence). CDR3 residues: CASSASTDIFEGEQYF. The CDR3 nucleotides are TGTGCCAGCAGTGCATCCACCGACATCTTTGAAGGCGAGCAGTACTTC.

This chain links TRBV7-9 with TRBJ2-7; no firm D call. The germline V and J ends were trimmed by 5 bases and 3 bases, with 20 bases remaining between them. The CDR3 totals 16 residues. Germline CDR1 reads SEHNR; CDR2 reads FQNEAQ (reference sequence). The CDR3 sequence: CASSPLESGPHYEQYF. The CDR3 DNA follows: TGTGCCAGCAGCCCCCTGGAGTCCGGTCCCCACTACGAGCAGTACTTC. The full variable domain, in which reference TRBV7-9 and TRBJ2-7 provide the parts outside the CDR3, is DTGVSQNPRHKITKRGQNVTFRCDPISEHNRLYWYRQTLGQGPEFLTYFQNEAQLEKSRLLSDRFSAERPKGSFSTLEIQRTEQGDSAMYLCASSPLESGPHYEQYFGPGTRLTVT.

The CDR3 reads CASSPPTVTDTQYF. Written as DNA, the CDR3 is TGTGCCAGCTCACCACCGACAGTCACAGATACGCAGTATTTT. The chain carries TRBV18 and TRBJ2-3; D is perhaps TRBD1 (5 bases). The ends were cut back, 0 bases at V and 2 bases at J, with 6 bases in the middle. This CDR3 region has 14 residues. The germline V gene encodes CDR1 KGHSH and CDR2 LQKENI. Together with reference TRBV18 and TRBJ2-3, the CDR3 gives the full variable domain: NAGVMQNPRHLVRRRGQEARLRCSPMKGHSHVYWYRQLPEEGLKFMVYLQKENIIDESGMPKERFSAEFPKEGPSILRIQQVVRGDSAAYFCASSPPTVTDTQYFGPGTRLTVL.

The chain has TRBV11-2 and TRBJ2-5; D tentatively fits TRBD1 or TRBD2 (6 bases each). CDR1 is SGHAT and CDR2 is FQNNGV in the germline V gene. This CDR3 region has 14 residues. The ends were cut back, 4 bases at V and 5 bases at J, with 14 bases in the middle. The CDR3 loop is CASSYSGGLETQYF. The CDR3 coding sequence is TGTGCCAGCAGCTATTCTGGGGGGCTGGAGACCCAGTACTTC.

Only a few counts were recorded for this clone. Other DNA sequences of this sample code for an identical CDR3. The genes are TRBV15 and TRBJ2-3; 11 nucleotides align to TRBD2. V was clipped by 0 bases and J by 2 bases; unmatched bases: 4. There are 17 residues in the CDR3. Looked up from germline, CDR1 is LNHNV and CDR2 is YYDKDF (reference sequence). The CDR3 spells CATSRDRTSGYTDTQYF. CDR3 DNA: TGTGCCACCAGCAGAGATCGGACTAGCGGGTACACAGATACGCAGTATTTT.

This sequence joins TRBV6-5 and TRBJ1-3; D might be TRBD1 (6 bases). Germline CDR1 is MNHEY and CDR2 is SVGAGI. This CDR3 spans 15 amino acids. The V end was cut by 4 bases, the J end by 6 bases, with 16 bases between. CDR3 protein: CASSLGGVLSNTIYF. In DNA, the CDR3 is TGTGCCAGCAGTTTGGGGGGCGTACTTTCAAACACCATATATTTT.

This rearrangement joins TRBV10-1 to TRBJ2-3; 12 nucleotides align to TRBD2. V lost 7 bases to trimming and J lost 7 bases; unmatched junction nucleotides: 9. Germline CDR1 and CDR2: WNHNN and SYGVQD (reference sequence). The CDR3 is 15 residues long. The CDR3 protein is CASTSTSGSIHTQYF. CDR3 sequence (DNA): TGCGCCAGCACATCGACTAGCGGGAGTATCCATACGCAGTATTTT.

This chain links TRBV28 with TRBJ2-3; D is perhaps TRBD1 (6 bases). The germline V gene encodes CDR1 MDHEN and CDR2 SYDVKM. The CDR3 contains 15 residues. The V and J ends lost 1 base and 1 base respectively, with 9 bases between them. The CDR3 loop reads CASSLSGVGTDTQYF. The CDR3 DNA reads as TGTGCCAGCAGTTTATCAGGGGTTGGCACAGATACGCAGTATTTT.

This clone was counted many times. The V gene is TRBV7-6, the J gene TRBJ2-1; TRBD2 agrees at 14 bases. V dropped 4 bases and J dropped 7; count of bases not matched to a gene: 9. Germline CDR1 SGHVS, CDR2 FNYEAQ. This CDR3 comprises 17 residues. CDR3 in amino acids: CASSWGSGTSGSNEQFF. The CDR3 nucleotides are TGTGCCAGCAGCTGGGGATCCGGGACTAGCGGGAGTAATGAGCAGTTCTTC.

This clone was picked up a small number of times. This chain connects TRBV7-9 to TRBJ1-1; weak D call: TRBD1 (6 bases). V was pared by 6 bases and J by 2 bases, with 16 bases between. The CDR3 spans 15 residues. Germline-derived CDR1 and CDR2 are SEHNR and FQNEAQ (reference sequence). Here the CDR3 reads CASRLKDGGNTEAFF. The CDR3 region has the DNA TGTGCCAGCAGGCTTAAAGACGGGGGCAACACTGAAGCTTTCTTT.

The genes are TRBV15 and TRBJ1-2, with D hard to call. V gave up 0 bases and J gave up 6 bases, with 14 bases separating them. The CDR3 consists of 15 residues. The V gene's germline CDR1 is LNHNV and CDR2 YYDKDF (reference sequence). For the CDR3, the DNA is TGTGCCACCAGCAGAGATGGAACTGCCCTCGATGGCTACACCTTC. Its translation: CATSRDGTALDGYTF.

The chain combines TRBV2 with TRBJ1-2, with a possible D match to TRBD1 (5 bases). The germline V gene has CDR1 SNHLY and CDR2 FYNNEI. V lost 8 bases and J lost 6, with 22 bases in between. The CDR3 length is 15 residues. This CDR3 reads CASRPYSGTMDGYTF. CDR3 nucleotides: TGTGCCAGCCGACCATACTCCGGGACTATGGATGGCTACACCTTC.

The gene calls are TRBV29-1 and TRBJ1-5; D is unresolved. The CDR3 is made up of 13 amino acids. CDR1 is SQVTM, CDR2 ANQGSEA, per germline. V was cut by 2 bases and J by 4 bases, with 9 bases left in between. The DNA of the CDR3 is TGCAGCGTTGAACGGGAGATTAATCAGCCCCAGCATTTT. It translates to CSVEREINQPQHF.

The chain uses TRBV19 and TRBJ2-6; the D is unclear. This CDR3 comprises 17 residues. V gave up 1 base and J gave up 0 bases, with 10 bases separating them. Germline V CDR1 and CDR2: LNHDA, SQIVND (reference sequence). The CDR3 bases are TGTGCCAGTAGTATAGGAGTAGTGATCTCTGGGGCCAACGTCCTGACTTTC. It codes for CASSIGVVISGANVLTF.

This clone occurred a few times. The rearrangement uses TRBV5-1 and TRBJ2-6; weak D call: TRBD1 (5 bases). The CDR3 has 15 residues. Germline values: CDR1 SGHRS, CDR2 YFSETQ. Trimming took off 3 bases at V and 4 bases at J, with 11 bases between the two ends. The CDR3 sequence: CASSYGHEGANVLTF. CDR3 bases: TGCGCCAGCAGCTACGGACACGAAGGGGCCAACGTCCTGACTTTC.

Only one count was recorded for this clone. The chain is built from TRBV28 and TRBJ1-5; 7 nucleotides agree with TRBD1. This CDR3 region has 15 residues. Trimming removed 4 bases from V and 11 bases from J; junction bases left unmatched: 14. Germline CDR1 and CDR2: MDHEN and SYDVKM. Here the CDR3 reads CASSSPIGTARTQHF. CDR3 DNA sequence: TGTGCCAGCAGTTCGCCCATCGGGACAGCCCGGACCCAGCATTTT.

This clone was observed a few times. This sequence joins TRBV5-4 and TRBJ2-5; 8 positions match TRBD2. The CDR3 has 16 amino acids. Trimming cost V 0 bases and J 2 bases; bases outside gene matches: 6. CDR1 SGHNT and CDR2 YYREEE come from the germline V gene (reference sequence). This chain's CDR3 is CASSLASGTRQETQYF. The CDR3 nucleotides are TGTGCCAGCAGCTTGGCCTCCGGGACTAGACAAGAGACCCAGTACTTC.

The chain has TRBV7-6 and TRBJ1-2; possibly TRBD1 for D (5 bases). The CDR3 runs to 14 residues. CDR1 is SGHVS and CDR2 is FNYEAQ in the germline V gene. The V gene lost 5 bases and the J gene lost 4 bases, with 14 bases spanning the gap. CDR3 nucleotide sequence: TGTGCCAGCAGCCAGGGTGAAGCCCTCTATGGCTACACCTTC. It specifies CASSQGEALYGYTF. Looking up the rest from reference TRBV7-6 and TRBJ1-2 gives the full variable domain: GAGVSQSPRYKVTKRGQDVALRCDPISGHVSLYWYRQALGQGPEFLTYFNYEAQQDKSGLPNDRFSAERPEGSISTLTIQRTEQRDSAMYRCASSQGEALYGYTFGSGTRLTVV.

This chain uses TRBV7-9 with TRBJ2-7; perhaps TRBD1 as D (6 bases). The V end was cut by 5 bases, the J end by 1 base, with 15 bases between. Germline V gene sequence: CDR1 SEHNR, CDR2 FQNEAQ (reference sequence). This CDR3 is 15 amino acids long. The CDR3 is CASSHHKTGSYEQYF. The DNA of the CDR3 is TGTGCCAGCAGCCATCACAAAACAGGGTCCTACGAGCAGTACTTC.

V is TRBV7-8 and J is TRBJ2-7, with D uncertain. The CDR3 has 13 residues. Germline V CDR1 and CDR2: SGHVS, FQNEAQ. Trimming stripped 5 bases from V and 1 base from J, with 9 bases between. The DNA for the CDR3 is TGTGCCAGCAGCCCCCGACCTTCCTACGAGCAGTACTTC. Translated, it gives CASSPRPSYEQYF. Full variable domain (outside the CDR3, taken from reference TRBV7-8 and TRBJ2-7): GAGVSQSPRYKVAKRGQDVALRCDPISGHVSLFWYQQALGQGPEFLTYFQNEAQLDKSGLPSDRFFAERPEGSVSTLKIQRTQQEDSAVYLCASSPRPSYEQYFGPGTRLTVT.